The clone carrying this T cell receptor (beta chain) has a single count. This sample is drawn from a study of T cell responses to AZD1222 COVID-19 vaccine. This CDR3 contains 13 residues. Trimming took off 6 bases at V and 1 base at J, with 10 bases between the two ends. The V gene's germline CDR1 is MNHEY and CDR2 SVGEGT. Sequencing was performed with immunoSEQ multiplex PCR; in TCRdb, only in-frame clones are kept and a portion is missing. The table includes about 86,000 clones, approximately 80% detected once. This receptor was identified in an adult in good health. This chain links TRBV6-2 or TRBV6-3 with TRBJ2-7, with a weak D call TRBD2 (5 bases). Source: peripheral blood, taken on day 0 of AZD1222 vaccination. CDR3 nucleotide sequence: TGTGCCAGCAGCCCCGGGGAATCCTACGAGCAGTACTTC. It yields the protein CASSPGESYEQYF.